The rows below give T cell receptor beta chains drawn from one sample of a study of T-cell memory formation after mild COVID-19. TCRdb used MiXCR to reprocess the 5' RACE reads, holding one entry per CDR3 protein. The sample lists hundreds of thousands of distinct CDR3 sequences; approximately 25% were seen once. Sequenced: PBMCs or a T cell subset sorted from them (not recorded which). These receptors all stem from an adult woman who had mild COVID-19 (a few samples of this study predate the infection). Cell type and time point are not known. CDR3s include the opening cysteine and the closing phenylalanine or tryptophan. Each record gives: V gene, D gene, J gene, clone size, CDR3 DNA, CDR3 protein. The D gene is left open where the match is weak. Rows give clone size only sometimes, using once, few, many, or a class for an expanded clone.

TRBV12-3/TRBV12-4	NA	TRBJ2-1	few	TGTGCCAGCAGTCCAGGGTTCCTTGAGCAGTTCTTC	CASSPGFLEQFF
TRBV5-1	TRBD2	TRBJ2-1	few	TGCGCCAGCAGCTTGGTGGATAGCGGGGGGGCCGATGAGCAGTTCTTC	CASSLVDSGGADEQFF
TRBV27	NA	TRBJ2-7	few	TGTGCCAGCAGCCCCCGGGGCGCGGGCGAGCAGTACTTC	CASSPRGAGEQYF
TRBV29-1	TRBD1	TRBJ2-7	few	TGCAGCGTTGAAGATCGACAGGGGGGCAACGAGCAGTACTTC	CSVEDRQGGNEQYF
TRBV7-2	NA	TRBJ2-1	NA	TGTGCCAGCAACCACGGGGCTGTTAATGAGCAGTTCTTC	CASNHGAVNEQFF
TRBV5-1	TRBD2	TRBJ2-1	NA	TGCGCCAGCACCCGGGTCCTAGCGGGGGCGTTCGGGGAGCAGTTCTTC	CASTRVLAGAFGEQFF
TRBV24-1	TRBD1	TRBJ2-1	few	TGTGCCACCAGTGACCCTACAGGGGGTGCGTCCTACAATGAGCAGTTCTTC	CATSDPTGGASYNEQFF
TRBV2	TRBD1	TRBJ2-4	few	TGTGCCACCCAGGGGGTGAAGGCCAAAAACATTCAGTACTTC	CATQGVKAKNIQYF
TRBV29-1	TRBD2	TRBJ2-7	many	TGCAGCGTTGTACTAGCGGGAGGTCGCGAGCAGTACTTC	CSVVLAGGREQYF
TRBV27	NA	TRBJ2-7	NA	TGTGCCAGCAGTCCCGACTACGAGTACGAGCAGTACTTC	CASSPDYEYEQYF
TRBV6-5	TRBD2	TRBJ2-5	few	TGTGCCAGCAGTTACCCCGGACTAGCGGGGCAAGAGACCCAGTACTTC	CASSYPGLAGQETQYF
TRBV7-2	TRBD1	TRBJ2-7	NA	TGTGCCAGCAGCTTAAGCCCCGGGACAGGGAAGGTTCCCTACGAGCAGTACTTC	CASSLSPGTGKVPYEQYF
TRBV24-1	NA	TRBJ2-5	few	TGTGCCACCAGTGATCCGCGTGGGGTCCAAGAGACCCAGTACTTC	CATSDPRGVQETQYF
TRBV6-5	NA	TRBJ2-3	few	TGTGCCAGCAGTTTAAAGGGGTCGAATACGCAGTATTTT	CASSLKGSNTQYF
TRBV3-1	TRBD1	TRBJ2-7	NA	TGTGCCAGCAGCTCCCGGGACAGGCACTCTCCCTACGAGCAGTACTTC	CASSSRDRHSPYEQYF
TRBV5-1	TRBD1	TRBJ1-1	NA	TGCGCCAGCAGCTCGATCCGAGACAGGGGCGGTGGGGCTGAAGCTTTCTTT	CASSSIRDRGGGAEAFF
TRBV20-1	TRBD1	TRBJ2-5	NA	TGCAGTGCTAGAGATCCGGGACAGGGCGGTAGAGAGACCCAGTACTTC	CSARDPGQGGRETQYF
TRBV5-1	TRBD2	TRBJ2-1	NA	TGCGCCAGCAGCTTCCTAGCGGGGGTTGGTAATGAGCAGTTCTTC	CASSFLAGVGNEQFF
TRBV4-3	NA	TRBJ2-1	NA	TGCGCCAGCAGCCATTCCCCCGAGGGCCTCAATGAGCAGTTCTTC	CASSHSPEGLNEQFF
TRBV12-3/TRBV12-4	TRBD1	TRBJ2-5	NA	TGTGCCAGCACAATTAGGACAGGGCGAGAGACCCAGTACTTC	CASTIRTGRETQYF
TRBV11-2	TRBD1	TRBJ1-2	NA	TGTGCCGTCTGGGCAGGGGGCTATGGCTACACCTTC	CAVWAGGYGYTF
TRBV6-5	NA	TRBJ1-1	NA	TGTGCCAGCAGTTGGGGCCCGGGGAACACTGAAGCTTTCTTT	CASSWGPGNTEAFF
TRBV2	NA	TRBJ2-2	few	TGTGCCAGCTCGGGTGTGTCCGGGGAGCTGTTTTTT	CASSGVSGELFF
TRBV4-1	NA	TRBJ1-1	few	TGCGCCAGCAGCCAAGATGCAGGGACTGAAGCTTTCTTT	CASSQDAGTEAFF
TRBV10-3	TRBD1	TRBJ1-1	NA	TGTGCCATCAGTGAGTCGAGGACAGGGGTCGGCACTGAAGCTTTCTTT	CAISESRTGVGTEAFF
TRBV12-3/TRBV12-4	NA	TRBJ2-7	NA	TGTGCCAGCAGTCAGGGTCGGGCAGCTACCTACGAGCAGTACTTC	CASSQGRAATYEQYF
TRBV20-1	NA	TRBJ1-2	NA	TGCAGTGCTAGTAAGCGGCAAGCTAACTATGGCTACACCTTC	CSASKRQANYGYTF
TRBV29-1	TRBD2	TRBJ2-7	NA	TGCAGCGTTCCGGGTGAGCGGGAAAGCTACGAGCAGTACTTC	CSVPGERESYEQYF
TRBV10-1	TRBD1	TRBJ2-7	few	TGCGCCAGCAAAGACTCCGGGACAGATAGCTCCTACGAGCAGTACTTC	CASKDSGTDSSYEQYF
TRBV6-5	NA	TRBJ2-2	few	TGTGCCAGCAGTTTTGACAGGGGAGGGGTGTACACCGGGGAGCTGTTTTTT	CASSFDRGGVYTGELFF
TRBV19	NA	TRBJ1-2	few	TGTGCCAGTAGTATCTACTCGCCCGTCGATGGCTACACCTTC	CASSIYSPVDGYTF
TRBV12-3/TRBV12-4	NA	TRBJ2-2	NA	TGTGCCAGCAGTTTAAGTGTGCGCGGGGAGCTGTTTTTT	CASSLSVRGELFF
TRBV2	NA	TRBJ2-7	NA	TGTGCCAGCAGCGCTGATAGCGAGCAGTACTTC	CASSADSEQYF
TRBV27	NA	TRBJ1-1	NA	TGTGCCAGCAGTACCCCGGGGCAGCTGTGGACTGAAGCTTTCTTT	CASSTPGQLWTEAFF
TRBV19	TRBD1	TRBJ1-1	few	TGTGCCAGTAGTGGGACAGGCCTGAACACTGAAGCTTTCTTT	CASSGTGLNTEAFF